Listed below are T cell receptor beta chains from one sample, sequenced in a study of T cells in Graves' hyperthyroidism and ophthalmopathy. TCRdb analysed the multiplex PCR reads with MiXCR anew, one entry per CDR3 protein. The table has 490,000 or so distinct CDR3 sequences, about 20% seen once; the top ten hold roughly 47%. The sequenced sample consisted of blood. The receptor source for this set is a middle-aged man with Graves' ophthalmopathy. CDR3s include the opening cysteine and the closing phenylalanine or tryptophan. The order of the fields is clone size, J gene, V gene, D gene, CDR3 protein, CDR3 DNA. A D gene is named only where the DNA matches it firmly. Part of the rows lack a size; the others show once, few, many or a class for expanded clones.

-	TRBJ2-2	TRBV3-1	TRBD2	CASRYSGGRNTGELFF	TGTGCCAGCAGATATAGCGGGGGCCGGAACACCGGGGAGCTGTTTTTT
-	TRBJ2-1	TRBV19	-	CASIARRAPRNEQFF	TGTGCCAGTATCGCCAGACGTGCCCCACGAAATGAGCAGTTCTTC
many	TRBJ1-4	TRBV12-3/TRBV12-4	TRBD1	CASLQGAISEKLFF	TGTGCCAGTTTACAGGGGGCGATTTCTGAAAAACTGTTTTTT
many	TRBJ2-5	TRBV7-8	TRBD2	CASSRQLAGVSQETQYF	TGTGCCAGCAGCCGCCAACTAGCGGGAGTATCCCAAGAGACCCAGTACTTC
-	TRBJ2-7	TRBV6-1	-	CASSEEAIGLASYEQYF	TGTGCCAGCAGTGAAGAGGCGATAGGCCTCGCCTCCTACGAGCAGTACTTC
-	TRBJ2-7	TRBV7-9	TRBD1	CASSRYRGRTYEQYF	TGTGCCAGCAGCCGCTACAGGGGGAGGACTTACGAGCAGTACTTC
-	TRBJ1-1	TRBV5-5	TRBD1	CASSVPLWDRGIEAFF	TGTGCCAGCAGCGTTCCTCTATGGGACAGGGGGATTGAAGCTTTCTTT
few	TRBJ2-5	TRBV2	-	CAGGEETQYF	TGTGCCGGCGGCGAAGAGACCCAGTACTTC
-	TRBJ2-2	TRBV28	-	CASSSGGLGEAGTGELFF	TGTGCCAGCAGTTCTGGGGGTTTGGGGGAGGCTGGCACCGGGGAGCTGTTTTTT
few	TRBJ2-3	TRBV20-1	-	CSAGGVGANTDTQYF	TGCAGTGCTGGGGGTGTAGGGGCGAACACAGATACGCAGTATTTT
-	TRBJ2-2	TRBV3-1	-	CASSQVHGNTGELFF	TGTGCCAGCAGCCAAGTACACGGGAACACCGGGGAGCTGTTTTTT
-	TRBJ1-6	TRBV12-3/TRBV12-4	-	CASSPGSGFSPLHF	TGTGCCAGCAGTCCGGGGTCCGGGTTTTCACCCCTCCACTTT
-	TRBJ2-1	TRBV7-7	-	CASSLAGAETQFF	TGTGCTAGCAGCTTAGCTGGGGCGGAGACCCAGTTCTTC
medium-sized	TRBJ2-5	TRBV18	-	CASSPQETQYF	TGTGCCAGCAGCCCCCAAGAGACCCAGTACTTC
few	TRBJ2-3	TRBV20-1	-	CSAKRPPEMDTQYF	TGCAGTGCTAAAAGGCCACCTGAAATGGATACGCAGTATTTT
-	TRBJ1-3	TRBV19	TRBD1	CATRDRGSGNTIYF	TGTGCCACCCGGGACAGGGGCTCTGGAAACACCATATATTTT
-	TRBJ1-3	TRBV27	-	CASSLLGGPGNTIYF	TGTGCCAGCAGTTTATTGGGAGGTCCTGGAAACACCATATATTTT
-	TRBJ2-5	TRBV5-5	-	CASSLQPRQETQYF	TGTGCCAGCAGCTTACAGCCAAGGCAAGAGACCCAGTACTTC
few	TRBJ2-7	TRBV6-1	TRBD1	CASSIGGTGATYEQYF	TGTGCCAGCAGTATTGGAGGGACAGGGGCAACCTACGAGCAGTACTTC
many	TRBJ2-1	TRBV13	-	CASSTRQSSYNEQFF	TGTGCCAGCAGCACCCGACAGAGCTCCTACAATGAGCAGTTCTTC